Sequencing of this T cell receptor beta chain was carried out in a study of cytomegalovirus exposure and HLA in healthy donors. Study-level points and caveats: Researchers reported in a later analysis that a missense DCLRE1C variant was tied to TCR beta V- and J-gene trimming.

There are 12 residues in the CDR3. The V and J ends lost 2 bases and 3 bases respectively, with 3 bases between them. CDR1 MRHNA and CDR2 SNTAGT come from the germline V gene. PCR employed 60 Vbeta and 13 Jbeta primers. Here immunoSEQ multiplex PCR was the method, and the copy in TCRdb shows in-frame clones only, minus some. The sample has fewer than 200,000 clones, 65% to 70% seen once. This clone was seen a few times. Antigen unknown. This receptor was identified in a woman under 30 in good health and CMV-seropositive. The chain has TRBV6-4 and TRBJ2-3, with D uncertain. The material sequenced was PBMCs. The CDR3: CASSDRTDTQYF. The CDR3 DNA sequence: TGTGCCAGCAGTGACCGGACAGATACGCAGTATTTT.